A single sample gave rise to the 10 T cell receptor beta chains below, sequenced in a study of metastatic and nonmetastatic thyroid tumors. No treatment of any kind had been given to any patient before thyroid surgery. TCRdb reanalyzed the PCR reads with MiXCR. The sample yields fewer than 18,000 clones, about 23% seen once. Sequenced material: tumor tissue. The receptors originated from a female donor with papillary thyroid cancer or a benign thyroid nodule (not recorded which). Some clones in this sample may be carry-over from other donors' samples.

As concerns this clone: This sequence may be a read error, since a much larger clone differs from it by one base. The chain combines TRBV30 with TRBJ1-1; the D gene is possibly TRBD1 (6 bases). Germline V lookup: CDR1 GTSNPN, CDR2 SVGIG (reference sequence). This CDR3 region has 14 residues. Between the trimmed V and J ends, which lost 8 bases and 1 base, there was a span of 17 bases. The CDR3 protein is CARDLQGKNTEAFF. The CDR3 DNA sequence: TGTGCCCGGGACCTACAGGGAAAGAACACTGAAGCTTTCTTT.

This clone is medium-sized by share. The V and J genes are TRBV27 and TRBJ1-2, with D unresolved. CDR1 is MNHEY, CDR2 SMNVEV, per germline (reference sequence). The CDR3 is 15 amino acids. The V end lost 5 bases, the J end lost 2 bases, and 15 bases lay between the germline ends. The CDR3 DNA is TGTGCCAGCAGTAGTCAGACGGCTGCCAACTATGGCTACACCTTC. Residues: CASSSQTAANYGYTF.

This clone was recorded many times. The chain carries TRBV20-1 and TRBJ1-2; 7 bases match TRBD1. With 0 bases clipped from V and 7 bases from J, the junction kept 8 bases outside the gene matches. The length of the CDR3 is 14 residues. Germline CDR1 DFQATT, CDR2 SNEGSKA (reference sequence). CDR3 nucleotides: TGCAGTGCTAGAGAAATGGAGGGGGCGGGTGGCTACACCTTC. It is translated as CSAREMEGAGGYTF.

This clone ranks as medium-sized. The gene calls are TRBV20-1 and TRBJ2-1, with 7 bases matching TRBD2. With V trimmed by 6 bases and J by 4 bases, 6 bases remained unmatched. CDR1 is DFQATT and CDR2 is SNEGSKA in the germline V gene (reference sequence). CDR3 size: 13 residues. CDR3 bases: TGCAGTGCCTCACTAGCGACGTACAATGAGCAGTTCTTC. This translates into CSASLATYNEQFF.

This clone was counted many times. In DNA form, the CDR3 reads TGTGCCAGCAGCGTAGCCGGGAGTCATGGAGGGGTAGCCTGGGAGCTGTTTTTT. Translating it yields CASSVAGSHGGVAWELFF. The chain joins TRBV9 to TRBJ2-2; D is possibly TRBD2 (6 bases). Germline V gene data show CDR1 as SGDLS and CDR2 as YYNGEE. Between the trimmed V and J ends, which lost 0 bases and 9 bases, there was a span of 24 bases. The CDR3 totals 18 residues.

This clone was counted many times. The V and J genes are TRBV29-1 and TRBJ1-1; no clear D gene. The CDR3 is 14 residues long. Between the trimmed V and J ends, which lost 4 bases and 5 bases, there was a span of 17 bases. Germline values: CDR1 SQVTM, CDR2 ANQGSEA. The CDR3 region is CSVGGIGMGTEAFF. CDR3 coding DNA: TGCAGCGTTGGCGGCATCGGGATGGGGACTGAAGCTTTCTTT.

By share of the sample, this clone is medium-sized. This chain joins TRBV10-3 and TRBJ2-7, with 7 bases aligning to TRBD2. Germline assignment: CDR1 ENHRY and CDR2 SYGVKD. This CDR3 region has 16 residues. The trim removed 2 bases at V and 0 bases at J, leaving 7 bases unmatched. In DNA, the CDR3 is TGTGCCATCAGTGAGGGGCGAGCGGGGAGCTCCTACGAGCAGTACTTC. The encoded protein is CAISEGRAGSSYEQYF.

This clone occurred a few times. The conserved closing phenylalanine or tryptophan is absent in this CDR3, likely reflecting a read error. The limits of the CDR3 on the DNA are not certain, so only TCRdb's listed CDR3 is given. The rearrangement links TRBV9 to TRBJ1-5; TRBD1 is the table's D call, not checked against the DNA. CDR1 and CDR2 from the germline V gene are SGDLS and YYNGEE. The CDR3 spans 9 residues, counting both ends. This CDR3 reads CASSSIQGL.

This clone rates as medium-sized (0.01 to 0.1%). The chain couples TRBV20-1 to TRBJ1-5; 7 positions agree with TRBD1. Germline CDR1 reads DFQATT; CDR2 reads SNEGSKA (reference sequence). The CDR3 loop spans 12 amino acids. With V trimmed by 3 bases and J by 5 bases, 1 base remained unmatched. CDR3 sequence (DNA): TGCAGTGCTAGCCAGGGGGATCAGCCCCAGCATTTT. Amino acid sequence: CSASQGDQPQHF.

This clone is labeled as medium-sized. The chain links TRBV24-1 to TRBJ1-5; tentatively, D is TRBD1 (5 bases). The germline V and J ends were trimmed by 2 bases and 3 bases, with 10 bases remaining between them. Germline V gene sequence: CDR1 KGHDR, CDR2 SFDVKD. The CDR3 length is 15 residues. CDR3 nucleotides: TGTGCCACCAGTGATTCGCGGGGGAACAATCAGCCCCAGCATTTT. The encoded protein is CATSDSRGNNQPQHF.